This is a list of T cell receptor beta chains from one sample in a study of Ad26.COV2.S vaccination and SARS-CoV-2 variants. Clones were sequenced by immunoSEQ multiplex PCR, and TCRdb holds only the in-frame ones, with some missing. The sample includes about 400,000 clones, 80% to 90% of them seen just once. Sequences were derived from peripheral blood, sampled in a trial of Ad26.COV2.S vaccine versus placebo. The receptor set was obtained from a person aged 18-65 years who received the Ad26.COV2.S COVID-19 vaccine or a placebo. Each CDR3 is given with its conserved first and last residue. A D gene is named only where the DNA matches it firmly. Some rows have no size entry. The others give once, few or many, or a class for an expanded clone.

abundance	v_gene	d_gene	j_gene	CDR3nt	CDR3aa
NA	TRBV5-1	TRBD2	TRBJ2-1	TGCGCCAGCAGCTTATATCTAGGGCCGGGGGGCTACAATGAGCAGTTCTTC	CASSLYLGPGGYNEQFF
NA	TRBV6-5	NA	TRBJ2-1	TGTGCCAGCAGTTACCGTTCGGAGAATGAGCAGTTCTTC	CASSYRSENEQFF
NA	TRBV11-3	NA	TRBJ2-7	TGTGCCACCGACCAGGGTTACGAGCAGTACTTC	CATDQGYEQYF
NA	TRBV29-1	TRBD1	TRBJ2-3	TGCAGCGGCATGGACAGGGGATTGTCAGATACGCAGTATTTT	CSGMDRGLSDTQYF
once	TRBV19	TRBD2	TRBJ2-1	TGTGCCAGTAGTAGGACTAGCGGGTATACAACTGAGCAGTTCTTC	CASSRTSGYTTEQFF
NA	TRBV7-2	TRBD2	TRBJ2-5	TGTGCCAGCAGTCTTAGCGGGAGCAGGGAGACCCAGTACTTC	CASSLSGSRETQYF
NA	TRBV2	TRBD2	TRBJ2-5	TGTGCCAGCAGTTTTGGGACTAACCCAGGGGAGACCCAGTACTTC	CASSFGTNPGETQYF
NA	TRBV13	TRBD1	TRBJ2-3	TGTGCCAGCAGCCGGACAGGGTTGGGGGCAGATACGCAGTATTTT	CASSRTGLGADTQYF
once	TRBV11-3	NA	TRBJ1-1	TGTGCCAGCAGCCGGACAGTTAACACTGAAGCTTTCTTT	CASSRTVNTEAFF
NA	TRBV10-3	TRBD2	TRBJ2-2	TGTGCCATCAGTGAGCCGGATCTTACTAGCGGGAGACTAAACACCGGGGAGCTGTTTTTT	CAISEPDLTSGRLNTGELFF
NA	TRBV19	NA	TRBJ1-1	TGTGCCAGTAGTATAAACAGTGAAGCTTTCTTT	CASSINSEAFF
NA	TRBV9	TRBD1	TRBJ1-2	TGTGCCAGCAGCGTCTACAGGGGAGGCTACACCTTC	CASSVYRGGYTF
NA	TRBV7-9	NA	TRBJ1-1	TGTGCCAGCAGCCCCAACATAGGGGCAGGGAACACTGAAGCTTTCTTT	CASSPNIGAGNTEAFF
NA	TRBV30	NA	TRBJ1-2	TGTGCCTCCTTCCGCCGAGGGGCGGTATGGAGAGGGGGCTACACCTTC	CASFRRGAVWRGGYTF
NA	TRBV15	NA	TRBJ2-7	TGTGCCACCAGGCCTAGCCTCTCCTACGAGCAGTACTTC	CATRPSLSYEQYF
NA	TRBV30	NA	TRBJ1-3	TGTGCCTTCAAATCAGGGGCTGGAAACACCATATATTTT	CAFKSGAGNTIYF
NA	TRBV19	NA	TRBJ1-1	TGTGCCAGTAGTATATCCCAAAACACTGAAGCTTTCTTT	CASSISQNTEAFF
NA	TRBV29-1	TRBD1	TRBJ1-2	TGCAGCGCCTCGCCTGGGACAGGGTATGGCTACACCTTC	CSASPGTGYGYTF
few	TRBV28	NA	TRBJ2-7	TGTGCCAGCAGGACCCCCCCTTCCTACGAGCAGTACTTC	CASRTPPSYEQYF
NA	TRBV7-9	NA	TRBJ2-1	TGTGCCAGCAGCTTCGTACAGAATTCCTACAATGAGCAGTTCTTC	CASSFVQNSYNEQFF
NA	TRBV5-1	NA	TRBJ2-5	TGCGCCAGCAGCTCTCTACAGGGCCAGGGTCAAGAGACCCAGTACTTC	CASSSLQGQGQETQYF
NA	TRBV29-1	NA	TRBJ2-3	TGCAGCGCTCTTATCCCCGTGCGGGCGAGCACAGATACGCAGTATTTT	CSALIPVRASTDTQYF
NA	TRBV4-3	NA	TRBJ1-1	TGCGCCAGCAGCCAAGTGGGGGGGCTCTCTGCAGCTTTCTTT	CASSQVGGLSAAFF
NA	TRBV20-1	TRBD1	TRBJ1-1	TGCAGTGCTAGTAGAAACAGGGGGCCCACTGAAGCTTTCTTT	CSASRNRGPTEAFF
NA	TRBV28	TRBD1	TRBJ1-5	TGTGCCAGCAGAAAGGGACAGGGGGGTCAGCCCCAGCATTTT	CASRKGQGGQPQHF
once	TRBV6-5	TRBD2	TRBJ2-1	TGTGCCAGCAGTCGGACTAGCGGTAACCATGAGCAGTTCTTC	CASSRTSGNHEQFF
NA	TRBV5-1	NA	TRBJ2-7	TGCGCCAGCAGCACGATCCCGACAGGATTCTACGAGCAGTACTTC	CASSTIPTGFYEQYF
NA	TRBV1	NA	TRBJ1-1	TGCACCAGCAGCCAAGATGAGGGGGGAACTGAAGCTTTCTTT	CTSSQDEGGTEAFF
once	TRBV27	NA	TRBJ1-2	TGTGCCAGCGGGGGACGGACGTTACACACCTTC	CASGGRTLHTF
NA	TRBV19	NA	TRBJ1-5	TGTGCCAGTAGTACGGCCAGCCAGCCCCAGCATTTT	CASSTASQPQHF
NA	TRBV6-1	NA	TRBJ1-2	TGTGCCAGCAGTGAAGCGCCGCAGAACCGTTATGGCTACACCTTC	CASSEAPQNRYGYTF
NA	TRBV7-6	NA	TRBJ2-5	TGTGCCAGCAGCTTAGGTTCAGGGGGGGCCTGGGAGACCCAGTACTTC	CASSLGSGGAWETQYF
NA	TRBV7-3	NA	TRBJ2-2	TGTGCCAGCAGCCCAGTAGATACCGGGGAGCTGTTTTTT	CASSPVDTGELFF
NA	TRBV4-3	TRBD2	TRBJ2-7	TGCGCCAGCAGCCAAGGAGCTAGCGGGGGGTACTACGAGCAGTACTTC	CASSQGASGGYYEQYF
NA	TRBV25-1	NA	TRBJ1-1	TGTGCCAGCAGCGCCCCTGGGTCACGACTTGAAGCTTTCTTT	CASSAPGSRLEAFF
NA	TRBV4-1	TRBD1	TRBJ2-7	TGCGCCAGCAGCCATCTTCCGGGACAGGGCTACGAGCAGTACTTC	CASSHLPGQGYEQYF
once	TRBV9	TRBD2	TRBJ2-1	TGTGCCAGCAGCGTAGCCAGCGGGACGTCCAATGAGCAGTTCTTC	CASSVASGTSNEQFF
few	TRBV30	NA	TRBJ1-1	TGTGCCTGGAGTGCCCTCCTGAACACTGAAGCTTTCTTT	CAWSALLNTEAFF
NA	TRBV2	TRBD2	TRBJ2-1	TGTGCCAGCAGGGCTCCCCCCAGGGCGGGAGGCTACAATGAGCAGTTCTTC	CASRAPPRAGGYNEQFF
NA	TRBV9	TRBD2	TRBJ2-7	TGTGCCAGCAGCGTACAAGCGGGAGATTTTTGGTACGAGCAGTACTTC	CASSVQAGDFWYEQYF
NA	TRBV5-1	TRBD2	TRBJ2-7	TGCGCCAGCAGCGGGGGGACTAGCGGGAGACACGAGCAGTACTTC	CASSGGTSGRHEQYF
NA	TRBV11-3	NA	TRBJ1-4	TGTGCCAGCAGCTTAGGGGCTGAAAAACTGTTTTTT	CASSLGAEKLFF